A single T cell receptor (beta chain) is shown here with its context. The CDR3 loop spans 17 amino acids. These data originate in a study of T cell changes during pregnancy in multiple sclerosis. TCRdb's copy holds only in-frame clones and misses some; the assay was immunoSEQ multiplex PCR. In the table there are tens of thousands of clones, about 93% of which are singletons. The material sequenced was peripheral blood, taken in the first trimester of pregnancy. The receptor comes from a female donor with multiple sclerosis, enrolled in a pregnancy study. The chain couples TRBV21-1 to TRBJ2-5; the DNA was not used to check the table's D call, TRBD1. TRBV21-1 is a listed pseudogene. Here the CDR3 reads CASSKDHRDRVRETQYF. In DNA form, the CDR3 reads TGTGCCAGCAGCAAAGATCACCGGGACAGGGTTAGGGAGACCCAGTACTTC.